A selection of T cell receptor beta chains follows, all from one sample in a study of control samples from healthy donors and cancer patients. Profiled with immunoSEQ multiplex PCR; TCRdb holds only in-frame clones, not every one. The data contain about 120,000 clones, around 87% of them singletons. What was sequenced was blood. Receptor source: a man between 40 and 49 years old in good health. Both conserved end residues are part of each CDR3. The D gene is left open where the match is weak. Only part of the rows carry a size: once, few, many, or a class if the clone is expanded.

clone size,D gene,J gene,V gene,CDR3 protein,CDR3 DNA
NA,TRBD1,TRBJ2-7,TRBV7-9,CASSSGQGRNSHSYEQYF,TGTGCCAGCAGCTCGGGACAGGGGCGGAACAGCCACTCCTACGAGCAGTACTTC
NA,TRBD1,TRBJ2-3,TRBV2,CASSERGGWTDTQYF,TGTGCCAGCAGCGAACGAGGGGGCTGGACAGATACGCAGTATTTT
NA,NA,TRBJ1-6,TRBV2,CASSPSVTSPLHF,TGTGCCAGCAGCCCCTCGGTGACCTCACCCCTCCACTTT
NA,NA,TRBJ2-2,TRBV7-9,CASSLGAGFYSGELFF,TGTGCCAGCAGCCTGGGGGCAGGGTTTTACTCCGGGGAGCTGTTTTTT
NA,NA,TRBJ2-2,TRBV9,CASSVVGHLPTGELFF,TGTGCCAGCAGCGTAGTAGGACACTTGCCCACCGGGGAGCTGTTTTTT
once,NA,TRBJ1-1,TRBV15,CATSRDTNSQAFF,TGTGCCACCAGCAGAGACACGAATTCCCAAGCTTTCTTT
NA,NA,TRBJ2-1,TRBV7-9,CASSAYNEQFF,TGTGCCAGCAGCGCATACAATGAGCAGTTCTTC
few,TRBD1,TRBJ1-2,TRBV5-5,CASSSPRQGQNYGYTF,TGTGCCAGCAGCTCCCCTCGACAGGGTCAAAACTATGGCTACACCTTC
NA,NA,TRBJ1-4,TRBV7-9,CAVGAQEKLFF,TGTGCAGTAGGGGCGCAAGAAAAACTGTTTTTT
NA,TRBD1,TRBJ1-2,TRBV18,CASSSRTGTGVLGGYTF,TGTGCCAGCTCATCCAGAACCGGGACAGGGGTGTTAGGTGGCTACACCTTC
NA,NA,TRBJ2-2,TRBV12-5,CASGLRGELFF,TGTGCTAGTGGTTTGAGAGGGGAGCTGTTTTTT
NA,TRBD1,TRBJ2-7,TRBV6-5,CARLWTGAYEQYF,TGTGCCCGCTTATGGACAGGGGCCTACGAGCAGTACTTC
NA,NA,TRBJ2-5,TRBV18,CASSPPNKETQYF,TGTGCCAGCTCACCACCGAATAAAGAGACCCAGTACTTC
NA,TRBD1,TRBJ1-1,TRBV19,CASSKNEGAYEAFF,TGTGCCAGTAGTAAAAACGAGGGGGCCTATGAAGCTTTCTTT
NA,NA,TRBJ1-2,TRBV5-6,CASRFAGVGYTF,TGTGCCAGCAGGTTCGCCGGGGTGGGCTACACCTTC
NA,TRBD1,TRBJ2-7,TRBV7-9,CASSGADRAYEQYF,TGTGCCAGCAGCGGAGCGGACAGGGCCTACGAGCAGTACTTC
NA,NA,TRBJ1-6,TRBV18,CASSSKVSPLHF,TGTGCCAGCTCATCCAAGGTCTCACCCCTCCACTTT
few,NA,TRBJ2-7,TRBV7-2,CASSLVRLYEQYF,TGTGCCAGCAGCTTAGTTCGGTTATACGAGCAGTACTTC
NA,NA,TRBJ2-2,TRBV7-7,CASSLGRGDTGELFF,TGTGCCAGCAGCTTAGGCAGGGGTGACACCGGGGAGCTGTTTTTT
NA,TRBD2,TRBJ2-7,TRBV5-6,CASSHRREGALPSYEQYF,TGTGCCAGCAGCCATCGCCGGGAGGGAGCCCTACCCTCCTACGAGCAGTACTTC
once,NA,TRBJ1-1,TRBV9,CASSATWGNTEAFF,TGTGCCAGCAGTGCGACATGGGGTAACACTGAAGCTTTCTTT
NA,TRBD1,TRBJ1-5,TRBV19,CASGTGGYQPQHF,TGTGCCAGTGGGACAGGGGGCTATCAGCCCCAGCATTTT